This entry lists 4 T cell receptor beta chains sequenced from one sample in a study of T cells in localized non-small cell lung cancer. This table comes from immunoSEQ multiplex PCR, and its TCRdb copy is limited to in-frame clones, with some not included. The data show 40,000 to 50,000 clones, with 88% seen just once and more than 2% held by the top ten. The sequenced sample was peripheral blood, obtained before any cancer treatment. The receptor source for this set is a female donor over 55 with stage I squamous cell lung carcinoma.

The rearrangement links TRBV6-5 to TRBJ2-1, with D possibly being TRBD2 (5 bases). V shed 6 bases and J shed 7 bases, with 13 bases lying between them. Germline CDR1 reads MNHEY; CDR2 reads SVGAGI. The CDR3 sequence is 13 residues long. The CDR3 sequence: CASRSPGRNEQFF. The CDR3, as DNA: TGTGCCAGCAGATCTCCGGGAAGAAATGAGCAGTTCTTC.

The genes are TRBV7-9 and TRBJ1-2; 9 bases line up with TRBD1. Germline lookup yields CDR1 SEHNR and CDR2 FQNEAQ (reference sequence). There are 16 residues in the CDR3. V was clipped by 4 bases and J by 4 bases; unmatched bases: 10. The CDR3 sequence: CASSSGTGRFVYGYTF. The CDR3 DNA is TGTGCCAGCAGCTCAGGGACAGGGAGGTTCGTCTATGGCTACACCTTC.

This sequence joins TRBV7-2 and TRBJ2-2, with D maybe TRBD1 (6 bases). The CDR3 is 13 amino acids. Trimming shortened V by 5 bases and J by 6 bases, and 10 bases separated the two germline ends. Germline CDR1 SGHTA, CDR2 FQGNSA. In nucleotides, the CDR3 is TGTGCCAGCAGCAAAGAGGGGGCCGGGGAGCTGTTTTTT. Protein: CASSKEGAGELFF.

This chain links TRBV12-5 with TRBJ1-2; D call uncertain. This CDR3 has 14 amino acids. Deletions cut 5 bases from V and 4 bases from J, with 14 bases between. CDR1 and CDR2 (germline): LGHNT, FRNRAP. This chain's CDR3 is CASGMALPPYGYTF. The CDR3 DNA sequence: TGTGCTAGTGGTATGGCCCTACCTCCCTATGGCTACACCTTC.